This T cell receptor (beta chain) came from a study of PD-L1 blockade in urothelial cancer. Study summary: Analyses were performed on blood at 3 weeks after treatment start (the second dose) and at 6 weeks.

Produced via immunoSEQ multiplex PCR; TCRdb's table is partial and in-frame only. The sample holds about 30,000 clones, 70% to 90% seen once. General study points: Better survival was forecast by a pretreatment blood TCR clonality below the median. Durable-benefit cases showed more tumor-associated blood clone expansion at 3 weeks.

With regard to this clone: Its antigen is still unknown.

J gave up 3 bases and V 5 bases, and 9 bases lay outside the gene matches. The germline gives CDR1 LGHNA, CDR2 YSLEER. The CDR3 totals 16 residues. Sequenced material: PBMCs, taken around atezolizumab (anti-PD-L1) treatment. J is TRBJ2-3 and V is TRBV4-3; 9 nucleotides align to TRBD2. The origin of this receptor is a man in his fifties or sixties with urothelial cancer. Here the CDR3 DNA reads TGCGCCAGCAGCAGAGTAGCGGGAGCGGGGACAGATACGCAGTATTTT. Translating gives CASSRVAGAGTDTQYF.